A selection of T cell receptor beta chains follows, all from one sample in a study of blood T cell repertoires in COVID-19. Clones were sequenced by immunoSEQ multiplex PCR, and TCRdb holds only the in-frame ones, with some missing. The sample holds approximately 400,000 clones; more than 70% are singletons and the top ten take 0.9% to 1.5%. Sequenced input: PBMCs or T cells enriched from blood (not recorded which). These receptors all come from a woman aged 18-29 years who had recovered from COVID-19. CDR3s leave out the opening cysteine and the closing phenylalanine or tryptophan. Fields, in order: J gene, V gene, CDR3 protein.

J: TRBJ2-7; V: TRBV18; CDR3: ASSPIAESYEQY
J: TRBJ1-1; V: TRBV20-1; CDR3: SARTGTEAF
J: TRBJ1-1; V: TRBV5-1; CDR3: ASSLGEDFKGNTEAF
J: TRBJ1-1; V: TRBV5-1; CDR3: ASSLGTANTEAF
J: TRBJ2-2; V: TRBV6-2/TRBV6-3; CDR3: ASSYSAGTQNTGELF
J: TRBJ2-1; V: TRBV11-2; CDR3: AASLSGNEQF
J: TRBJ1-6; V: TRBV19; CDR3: ASTSAPGNSPLH
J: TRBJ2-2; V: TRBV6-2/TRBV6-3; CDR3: ASSYGAHRGELF
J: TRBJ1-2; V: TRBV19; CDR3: AIWRDRTNYGYT
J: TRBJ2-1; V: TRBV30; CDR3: ASSGGTSGGPSSYNEQF
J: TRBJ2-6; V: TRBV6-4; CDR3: ASRGLPLRVSGANVLT
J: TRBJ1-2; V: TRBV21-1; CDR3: ASSTLTGVYGYT
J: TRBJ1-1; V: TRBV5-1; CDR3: ATSPDRTMNTEAF
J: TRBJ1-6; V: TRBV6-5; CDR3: ASSLHLTSDNSPLH
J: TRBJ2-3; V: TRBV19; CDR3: ASSSSSGGSTDTQY
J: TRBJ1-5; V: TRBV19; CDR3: ASSILTGADQPQH
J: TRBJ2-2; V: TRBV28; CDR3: ASSSRTGSTGELF
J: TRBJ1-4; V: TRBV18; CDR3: ASSQPGQDNEKLF
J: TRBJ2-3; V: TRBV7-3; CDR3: ASSSPGGGGTDTQY
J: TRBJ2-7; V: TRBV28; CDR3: ASSMPGQGLGEQY
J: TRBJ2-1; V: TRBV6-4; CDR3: ASSATTGGNEQF
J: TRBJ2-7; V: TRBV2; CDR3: ASSWLTTSSYEQY
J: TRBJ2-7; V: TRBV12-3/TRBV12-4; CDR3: ASSFSTRYEQY
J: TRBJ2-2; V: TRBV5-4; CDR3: ASSGDGTREWTGELF
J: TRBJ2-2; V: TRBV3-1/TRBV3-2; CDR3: ASSQGPTGFNTGELF
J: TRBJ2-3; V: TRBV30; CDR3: AWSLGQLSTDTQY
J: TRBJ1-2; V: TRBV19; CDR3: ASQLRRSQGAEGYT
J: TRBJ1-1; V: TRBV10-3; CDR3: AIRIQGHRNAEAF
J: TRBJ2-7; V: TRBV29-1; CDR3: SARTENSYEQY
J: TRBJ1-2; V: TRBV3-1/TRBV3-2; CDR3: ASSPRTGRARYT
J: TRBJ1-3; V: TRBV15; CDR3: ATSRDSSGNTIY
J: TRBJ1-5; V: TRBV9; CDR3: ASRETGRFVPGQRYSNQPQH
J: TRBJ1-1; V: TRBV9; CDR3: ASSVDRGTEAF
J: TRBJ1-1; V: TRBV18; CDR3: ASSPQDSNPMGAF
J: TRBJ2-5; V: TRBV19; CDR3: ASGTGDKETQY
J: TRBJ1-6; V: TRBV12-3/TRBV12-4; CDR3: ASSRQNSPLH
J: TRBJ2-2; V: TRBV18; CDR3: ASSPPPVNTGELF
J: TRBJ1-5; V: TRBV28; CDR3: ASSLSGADINQPQH
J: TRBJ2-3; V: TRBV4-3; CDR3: ASSQDSRGPPGGDTQY
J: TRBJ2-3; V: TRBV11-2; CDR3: ASRLRDTQY
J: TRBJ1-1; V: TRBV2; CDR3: ATLRQGGTEAF
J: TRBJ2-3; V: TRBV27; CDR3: ASSPYRDRATDTQY
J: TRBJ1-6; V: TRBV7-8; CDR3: ASSLGSGYNSPLH
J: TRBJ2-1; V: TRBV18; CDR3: ASSPPHGDNEQF
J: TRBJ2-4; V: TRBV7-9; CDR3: ASSRQGAKSAKNIQY
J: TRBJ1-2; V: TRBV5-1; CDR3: ASSLAGQGDYGYT
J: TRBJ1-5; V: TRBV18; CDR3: ASSPVNQPQH
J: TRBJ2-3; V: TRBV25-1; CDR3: ASSEENRGDTQY
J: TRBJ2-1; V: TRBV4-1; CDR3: ASSQLGLAGASYNEQF
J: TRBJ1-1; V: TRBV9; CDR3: ASSVAGAEAF
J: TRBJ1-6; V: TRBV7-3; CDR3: ASSSSGGTSPLH